This entry features one T cell receptor beta chain sequence. The V end lost 3 bases, the J end lost 4 bases, and 9 bases lay between the germline ends. CDR3 length equals 13 residues. CDR1 is LGHNA and CDR2 is YNFKEQ in the germline V gene. This sample stems from a study of blood T cell repertoires in COVID-19. As for the study in general: Researchers got acute and convalescent COVID-19 samples from the United States, Italy and Spain. PBMCs, B-cell-depleted T cells, or T cells provided the cDNA or gDNA that made up the material.

Original processing methods: The authors estimated nucleated cell counts from reference gene primer amplification. Some clones are missing from TCRdb's copy, which holds only in-frame ones; the method was immunoSEQ multiplex PCR. The V and J calls and clone size were taken over from that table, and D and trimming were inferred from the DNA. The sample gives under 250,000 clones, approximately 81% of which show up once; 3% to 4% is in the top ten. This clonotype was obtained from a woman at least 80 years old with acute or convalescent COVID-19. The V call is TRBV4-2, the J call TRBJ1-1; maybe TRBD1 (6 bases). Sequencing was carried out using peripheral blood. CDR3 sequence reads: CASSHQGPTEAFF. CDR3 sequence (DNA): TGTGCCAGCAGCCACCAGGGGCCCACTGAAGCTTTCTTT.